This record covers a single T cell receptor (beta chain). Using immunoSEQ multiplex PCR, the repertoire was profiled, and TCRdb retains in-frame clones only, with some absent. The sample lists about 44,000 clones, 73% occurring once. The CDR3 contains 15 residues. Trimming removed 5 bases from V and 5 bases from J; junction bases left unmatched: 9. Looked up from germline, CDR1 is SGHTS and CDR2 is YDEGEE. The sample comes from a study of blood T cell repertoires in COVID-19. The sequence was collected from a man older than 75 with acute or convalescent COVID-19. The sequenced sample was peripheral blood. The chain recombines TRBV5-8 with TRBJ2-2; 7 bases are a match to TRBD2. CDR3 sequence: CASSLTSPRTGELFF. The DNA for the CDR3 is TGTGCCAGCAGTCTGACTAGCCCCAGGACCGGGGAGCTGTTTTTT.